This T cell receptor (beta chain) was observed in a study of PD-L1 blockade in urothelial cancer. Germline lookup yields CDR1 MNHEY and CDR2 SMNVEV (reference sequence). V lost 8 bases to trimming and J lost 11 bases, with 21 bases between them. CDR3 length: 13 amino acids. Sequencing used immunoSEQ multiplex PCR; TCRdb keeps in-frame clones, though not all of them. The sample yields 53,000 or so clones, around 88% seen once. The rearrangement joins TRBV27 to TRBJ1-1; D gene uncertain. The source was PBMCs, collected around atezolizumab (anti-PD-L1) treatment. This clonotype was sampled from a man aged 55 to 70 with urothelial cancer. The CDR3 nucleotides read TGTGCCAGCGCAACCCCGACGGAGGCCCGGGCTTTCTTT. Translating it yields CASATPTEARAFF.